Listed below are T cell receptor beta chains from one sample, sequenced in a study of early T cells in non-severe SARS-CoV-2 infection. TCRdb reprocessed the 5' RACE reads with MiXCR, giving one entry per CDR3 protein. The sample carries roughly 69,000 distinct CDR3 sequences, about 9.4% recorded once. The sample was whole blood. The source is an adult who was a healthcare worker with PCR-confirmed SARS-CoV-2 infection or an uninfected control (not recorded which). CDR3s include the opening cysteine and the closing phenylalanine or tryptophan. The D gene is left open where the match is weak. Clone size is shown for a subset of rows, as once, few, many or a class of expanded clone.

d_gene: TRBD2
j_gene: TRBJ2-7
v_gene: TRBV19
abundance: .
CDR3nt: TGTGCCAGTAGTTCTGCCGGGACTAGCGGGAAATACGAGCAGTACTTC
CDR3aa: CASSSAGTSGKYEQYF

d_gene: TRBD2
j_gene: TRBJ2-6
v_gene: TRBV6-1
abundance: few
CDR3nt: TGTGCCAGCAGTGAACTAGCGGGGTTTCCGCAGGGGGCCAACGTCCTGACTTTC
CDR3aa: CASSELAGFPQGANVLTF

d_gene: .
j_gene: TRBJ1-5
v_gene: TRBV6-1
abundance: many
CDR3nt: TGTGCCAGCAGTGGGGACCTTGGAGGTCAGCCCCAGCATTTT
CDR3aa: CASSGDLGGQPQHF

d_gene: TRBD1
j_gene: TRBJ1-1
v_gene: TRBV12-3/TRBV12-4
abundance: many
CDR3nt: TGTGCCAGCAGTTGGACAGGTCTTAGGCCAATTGGCACTGAAGCTTTCTTT
CDR3aa: CASSWTGLRPIGTEAFF

d_gene: TRBD2
j_gene: TRBJ2-1
v_gene: TRBV20-1
abundance: .
CDR3nt: TGCAGTGCTAGAGAACTAGGACTAGCGGGGGACAATGAGCAGTTCTTC
CDR3aa: CSARELGLAGDNEQFF

d_gene: .
j_gene: TRBJ2-2
v_gene: TRBV19
abundance: few
CDR3nt: TGTGCCACCGGATATCAGGGGTATTCCTCCGGGGAGCTGTTTTTT
CDR3aa: CATGYQGYSSGELFF

d_gene: TRBD2
j_gene: TRBJ2-1
v_gene: TRBV9
abundance: .
CDR3nt: TGTGCCAGCACCACCCAGGGGGTAGCGGGAGTTGGGGAGCAGTTCTTC
CDR3aa: CASTTQGVAGVGEQFF

d_gene: .
j_gene: TRBJ2-7
v_gene: TRBV20-1
abundance: .
CDR3nt: TGCAGTGCTAGATCCCTTCTAGCCTACGAGCAGTACTTC
CDR3aa: CSARSLLAYEQYF

d_gene: .
j_gene: TRBJ1-1
v_gene: TRBV18
abundance: few
CDR3nt: TGTGCCAGCTCACCACTTAACGGGGACCTGGGCACTGAAGCTTTCTTT
CDR3aa: CASSPLNGDLGTEAFF

d_gene: .
j_gene: TRBJ2-5
v_gene: TRBV10-2
abundance: .
CDR3nt: TGCGCCAGCAGTGCAGGGGCGAGGGAGACCCAGTACTTC
CDR3aa: CASSAGARETQYF

d_gene: TRBD1
j_gene: TRBJ1-2
v_gene: TRBV24-1
abundance: many
CDR3nt: TGTGCCACCAGCGGGGACAGTTTTAACTATGGCTACACCTTC
CDR3aa: CATSGDSFNYGYTF

d_gene: .
j_gene: TRBJ2-1
v_gene: TRBV30
abundance: few
CDR3nt: TGTGCCTGGGGTAGCGGTACGAGCTCCTACAATGAGCAGTTCTTC
CDR3aa: CAWGSGTSSYNEQFF

d_gene: .
j_gene: TRBJ2-4
v_gene: TRBV7-9
abundance: many
CDR3nt: TGTGCCAGCAGCATTAGTGAGATCCGGACAAACATTCAGTACTTC
CDR3aa: CASSISEIRTNIQYF

d_gene: .
j_gene: TRBJ1-2
v_gene: TRBV24-1
abundance: .
CDR3nt: TGTGCCACCAGTGACTCGGACAGTAACTATGGCTACACCTTC
CDR3aa: CATSDSDSNYGYTF

d_gene: TRBD1
j_gene: TRBJ2-7
v_gene: TRBV7-9
abundance: few
CDR3nt: TGTGCCAGCAGCGGGACAGAAGCCTACGAGCAGTACTTC
CDR3aa: CASSGTEAYEQYF

d_gene: .
j_gene: TRBJ1-1
v_gene: TRBV4-1
abundance: many
CDR3nt: TGCGCCAGCAGCCCCGGATGGGGCACTGAAGCTTTCTTT
CDR3aa: CASSPGWGTEAFF

d_gene: .
j_gene: TRBJ2-7
v_gene: TRBV4-2
abundance: once
CDR3nt: TGTGCCAGCAGCCAAGATGGATCGCAGGGGTCGACGTACGAGCAGTACTTC
CDR3aa: CASSQDGSQGSTYEQYF

d_gene: .
j_gene: TRBJ1-2
v_gene: TRBV20-1
abundance: .
CDR3nt: TGCAGTGCTGGGGACGACAAGAACTATGGCTACACCTTC
CDR3aa: CSAGDDKNYGYTF

d_gene: .
j_gene: TRBJ1-3
v_gene: TRBV29-1
abundance: .
CDR3nt: TGCAGCGCTGGGTCAGCTGGAAACACCATATATTTT
CDR3aa: CSAGSAGNTIYF

d_gene: TRBD1
j_gene: TRBJ2-2
v_gene: TRBV12-3/TRBV12-4
abundance: .
CDR3nt: TGTGCCAGCAGTCTTGAGACAGGGGGCACCGGGGAGCTGTTTTTT
CDR3aa: CASSLETGGTGELFF

d_gene: .
j_gene: TRBJ2-1
v_gene: TRBV18
abundance: .
CDR3nt: TGTGCCAGCTCACCAGCCAGCTCCTACAATGAGCAGTTCTTC
CDR3aa: CASSPASSYNEQFF

d_gene: TRBD2
j_gene: TRBJ2-7
v_gene: TRBV6-5
abundance: .
CDR3nt: TGTGCCAGCAGCCGACTAGCGGGAGTATACGAGCAGTACTTC
CDR3aa: CASSRLAGVYEQYF

d_gene: TRBD1
j_gene: TRBJ2-7
v_gene: TRBV24-1
abundance: many
CDR3nt: TGTGCCACCAGTGAGCCCCGGACAGGCTCCTACGAGCAGTACTTC
CDR3aa: CATSEPRTGSYEQYF

d_gene: TRBD2
j_gene: TRBJ2-7
v_gene: TRBV7-8
abundance: many
CDR3nt: TGTGCCAGCAGCTCTAGCGGTTCCAGCTCCTACGAGCAGTACTTC
CDR3aa: CASSSSGSSSYEQYF

d_gene: TRBD1
j_gene: TRBJ1-5
v_gene: TRBV2
abundance: .
CDR3nt: TGTGCCAGCAGTGAAGGCGACAGGGCACAGCCCCAGCATTTT
CDR3aa: CASSEGDRAQPQHF

d_gene: .
j_gene: TRBJ2-7
v_gene: TRBV28
abundance: many
CDR3nt: TGTGCCAGCGCCACGGCGGGGTTCTTAGGCGAGCAGTACTTC
CDR3aa: CASATAGFLGEQYF

d_gene: .
j_gene: TRBJ2-7
v_gene: TRBV2
abundance: many
CDR3nt: TGTGCCAGCAGCGCCGGACAGCCTTCCTACGAGCAGTACTTC
CDR3aa: CASSAGQPSYEQYF

d_gene: .
j_gene: TRBJ2-4
v_gene: TRBV10-2
abundance: many
CDR3nt: TGCGCCAGCAGTGAGTCCAAAAACATTCAGTACTTC
CDR3aa: CASSESKNIQYF

d_gene: .
j_gene: TRBJ2-7
v_gene: TRBV29-1
abundance: many
CDR3nt: TGCAGCGTGCACACAGAAACCAGCTCCTACGAGCAGTACTTC
CDR3aa: CSVHTETSSYEQYF

d_gene: TRBD1
j_gene: TRBJ2-7
v_gene: TRBV18
abundance: many
CDR3nt: TGTGCCAGCTCACTTACGGACAGGGTCTCCTACGAGCAGTACTTC
CDR3aa: CASSLTDRVSYEQYF

d_gene: TRBD2
j_gene: TRBJ2-3
v_gene: TRBV12-5
abundance: .
CDR3nt: TGTGCTAGTGGTCCACTAGGGACTACAATAGGGGATACGCAGTATTTT
CDR3aa: CASGPLGTTIGDTQYF

d_gene: .
j_gene: TRBJ1-1
v_gene: TRBV5-5
abundance: few
CDR3nt: TGTGCCAGCAGCGTGCGGGACGTTAACACTGAAGCTTTCTTT
CDR3aa: CASSVRDVNTEAFF

d_gene: .
j_gene: TRBJ1-4
v_gene: TRBV15
abundance: few
CDR3nt: TGTGCCACCAGCAGAGATCGGCAGGCCGGGGGTGAAAAACTGTTTTTT
CDR3aa: CATSRDRQAGGEKLFF

d_gene: .
j_gene: TRBJ1-1
v_gene: TRBV18
abundance: many
CDR3nt: TGTGCCAGCTCACCACGGGAAGGGCGTGAAGCTTTCTTT
CDR3aa: CASSPREGREAFF

d_gene: .
j_gene: TRBJ1-1
v_gene: TRBV5-5
abundance: .
CDR3nt: TGTGCCAGCAGTCGGGCCCGGGGCACTGAAGCTTTCTTT
CDR3aa: CASSRARGTEAFF

d_gene: .
j_gene: TRBJ2-3
v_gene: TRBV14
abundance: few
CDR3nt: TGTGCCAGCAGCCAAGATCGGGCCGGGGCGCAGTATTTT
CDR3aa: CASSQDRAGAQYF

d_gene: TRBD1
j_gene: TRBJ2-3
v_gene: TRBV2
abundance: many
CDR3nt: TGTGCCAGCAGTGACACGGCAGGGGGTGGAGATACGCAGTATTTT
CDR3aa: CASSDTAGGGDTQYF

d_gene: .
j_gene: TRBJ2-3
v_gene: TRBV7-8
abundance: many
CDR3nt: TGTGCCAGCAGCTCCCGTCTTGGGGTTGGCGATACGCAGTATTTT
CDR3aa: CASSSRLGVGDTQYF

d_gene: .
j_gene: TRBJ1-5
v_gene: TRBV7-6
abundance: many
CDR3nt: TGTGCCAGCAGCTTAGAGTATCCGGGACGCTGGAGCAATCAGCCCCAGCATTTT
CDR3aa: CASSLEYPGRWSNQPQHF

d_gene: .
j_gene: TRBJ2-1
v_gene: TRBV20-1
abundance: many
CDR3nt: TGCAGTGCTGAAACCGGGGCACTAGCCTACAATGAGCAGTTCTTC
CDR3aa: CSAETGALAYNEQFF

d_gene: .
j_gene: TRBJ2-5
v_gene: TRBV11-2
abundance: few
CDR3nt: TGTGCCAGCAGCCCAAGTTGGAGGGCCCCAGAGACCCAGTACTTC
CDR3aa: CASSPSWRAPETQYF

d_gene: .
j_gene: TRBJ2-1
v_gene: TRBV14
abundance: many
CDR3nt: TGTGCCAGCAGCCAAGATGCTAACGCTTACTGGGGTGAGCAGTTCTTC
CDR3aa: CASSQDANAYWGEQFF

d_gene: .
j_gene: TRBJ2-3
v_gene: TRBV5-5
abundance: .
CDR3nt: TGTGCCAGCAGCTTGGGACAGGTCAGCACAGATACGCAGTATTTT
CDR3aa: CASSLGQVSTDTQYF

d_gene: TRBD1
j_gene: TRBJ2-3
v_gene: TRBV29-1
abundance: many
CDR3nt: TGCAGCGTCCCGTCCGGACAGGGGGCAGGAGATACGCAGTATTTT
CDR3aa: CSVPSGQGAGDTQYF

d_gene: .
j_gene: TRBJ2-3
v_gene: TRBV12-3/TRBV12-4
abundance: many
CDR3nt: TGTGCCAGCAGTTTGTGGGGAGGAGATACGCAGTATTTT
CDR3aa: CASSLWGGDTQYF

d_gene: .
j_gene: TRBJ2-3
v_gene: TRBV9
abundance: .
CDR3nt: TGTGCCAGCAGCGTAGATACGGGGGTCACAGATACGCAGTATTTT
CDR3aa: CASSVDTGVTDTQYF

d_gene: TRBD1
j_gene: TRBJ1-5
v_gene: TRBV7-9
abundance: many
CDR3nt: TGTGCCAGCAGCTTCGGGACAGGGTTTCGCAATCAGCCCCAGCATTTT
CDR3aa: CASSFGTGFRNQPQHF

d_gene: TRBD2
j_gene: TRBJ2-1
v_gene: TRBV20-1
abundance: .
CDR3nt: TGCAGTGCTATGGATTCCGGCGGGAGGGATTACAATGAGCAGTTCTTC
CDR3aa: CSAMDSGGRDYNEQFF

d_gene: TRBD2
j_gene: TRBJ2-3
v_gene: TRBV28
abundance: few
CDR3nt: TGTGCCAGCAGCTTACAAGCGGGAGGGTTAGATACGCAGTATTTT
CDR3aa: CASSLQAGGLDTQYF

d_gene: .
j_gene: TRBJ2-5
v_gene: TRBV7-3
abundance: many
CDR3nt: TGTGCCAGCAGCTTAAACATGAGGGAGACCCAGTACTTC
CDR3aa: CASSLNMRETQYF

d_gene: .
j_gene: TRBJ1-5
v_gene: TRBV4-1
abundance: .
CDR3nt: TGCGCCAGCAGCCAAGGGGCAAATCAGCCCCAGCATTTT
CDR3aa: CASSQGANQPQHF

d_gene: .
j_gene: TRBJ1-6
v_gene: TRBV20-1
abundance: .
CDR3nt: TGCAGTGCTAGTGGACCGCAGGGACCCCTCCACTTT
CDR3aa: CSASGPQGPLHF

d_gene: .
j_gene: TRBJ2-2
v_gene: TRBV19
abundance: many
CDR3nt: TGTGCCAGTAGTATAGTGGTCTCCACCGGGGAGCTGTTTTTT
CDR3aa: CASSIVVSTGELFF

d_gene: .
j_gene: TRBJ2-5
v_gene: TRBV7-9
abundance: few
CDR3nt: TGTGCCAGCAGCTTAGCGCGACACCTCCAAGAGACCCAGTACTTC
CDR3aa: CASSLARHLQETQYF

d_gene: TRBD1
j_gene: TRBJ1-3
v_gene: TRBV7-9
abundance: .
CDR3nt: TGTGCCAGCAGCTTAGACCAGGGGGCTGGAAACACCATATATTTT
CDR3aa: CASSLDQGAGNTIYF

d_gene: .
j_gene: TRBJ2-7
v_gene: TRBV4-1
abundance: .
CDR3nt: TGCGCCAGCAGCCGCGAAGGAGCCGGATCATTCTACGAGCAGTACTTC
CDR3aa: CASSREGAGSFYEQYF

d_gene: .
j_gene: TRBJ2-3
v_gene: TRBV2
abundance: few
CDR3nt: TGTGCCAGCAGTGTCCGATCTAGCAGCACAGATACGCAGTATTTT
CDR3aa: CASSVRSSSTDTQYF